This T cell receptor beta chain comes out of a study of blood T cell repertoires in COVID-19. Study information: Material from acute and convalescent COVID-19 was sourced from the United States, Italy and Spain. Sample material is recorded as cDNA or gDNA derived from T cells, B-cell-depleted T cells, or PBMCs.

Clones were read by immunoSEQ multiplex PCR, and TCRdb kept only the in-frame ones, dropping some. This sample yields 130,000 to 150,000 clones, of which around 80% are seen a single time; over 10% belongs to the top ten. V lost 5 bases and J 10 bases, leaving 14 bases between the germline ends. CDR3 size: 12 residues. Germline CDR1 SGHTA, CDR2 FQGNSA. This sequence was found in a man aged 55 to 70 with active or convalescent COVID-19. This chain links TRBV7-2 with TRBJ1-1; D unresolved. Input material: peripheral blood. This CDR3 is CASSPMTLGAFF. The DNA of the CDR3 is TGTGCCAGCAGCCCGATGACATTAGGAGCTTTCTTT.